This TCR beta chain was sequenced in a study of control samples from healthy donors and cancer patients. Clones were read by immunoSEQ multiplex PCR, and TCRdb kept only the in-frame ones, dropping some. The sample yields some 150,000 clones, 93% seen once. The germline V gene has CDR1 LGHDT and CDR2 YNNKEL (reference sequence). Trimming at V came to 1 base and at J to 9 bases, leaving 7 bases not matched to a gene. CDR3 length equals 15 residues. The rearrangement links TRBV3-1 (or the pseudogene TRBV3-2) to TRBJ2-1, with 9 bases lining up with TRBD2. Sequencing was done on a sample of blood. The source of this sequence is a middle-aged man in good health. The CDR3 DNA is TGTGCCAGCAGCCAAGGATTAGCGGGAGCTGGTGAGCAGTTCTTC. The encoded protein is CASSQGLAGAGEQFF.